The 27 T cell receptor beta chains below were found in one sample sequenced in a study of blood T cell repertoires in COVID-19. Method: immunoSEQ multiplex PCR; TCRdb's copy keeps in-frame clones and lacks some. Among about 40,000 clones listed, 86% were seen once. Sequenced input: peripheral blood. The receptors originated from a man aged 35-49 years with active COVID-19.

Here the CDR3 reads CASSQMGQINSPLHF. In nucleotides, the CDR3 is TGTGCCAGCAGCCAGATGGGACAGATTAATTCACCCCTCCACTTT. The chain carries TRBV2 and TRBJ1-6; 7 positions agree with TRBD1. CDR3 size: 15 residues. CDR1 and CDR2 from the germline V gene are SNHLY and FYNNEI. V lost 6 bases, J lost 6 bases, and 8 bases stayed unmatched.

The chain carries TRBV6-6 and TRBJ1-5; the D gene is possibly TRBD1 (6 bases). V was clipped by 4 bases and J by 7 bases, with 11 bases between them. Per the germline V gene, CDR1 is MNHNY and CDR2 is SVGAGI (reference sequence). The CDR3 loop spans 13 amino acids. The CDR3 spells CASSWGGQQPQHF. The CDR3 coding sequence is TGTGCCAGCAGTTGGGGGGGGCAGCAGCCCCAGCATTTT.

This chain connects TRBV14 to TRBJ1-1; D unclear. The CDR3 is made up of 13 amino acids. From germline, CDR1 is SGHDN and CDR2 FVKESK. The germline V and J ends were trimmed by 0 bases and 8 bases, with 10 bases remaining between them. DNA of the CDR3: TGTGCCAGCAGCCAAGATCTGGGCAGGGAAGCTTTCTTT. This sequence encodes CASSQDLGREAFF.

This chain joins TRBV6-5 and TRBJ1-6, with D tentatively TRBD1 (6 bases). The CDR3 is 15 amino acids. Trimming pared 5 bases from V and 2 bases from J, leaving 10 bases between. The V gene's germline CDR1 is MNHEY and CDR2 SVGAGI. The chain's CDR3 is CASSTTGTYNSPLHF. CDR3 in DNA: TGTGCCAGCAGTACGACAGGAACCTATAATTCACCCCTCCACTTT.

CDR3 in DNA: TGTGCCAGCTCCCAGGTACCCATGAACACTGAAGCTTTCTTT. Translation: CASSQVPMNTEAFF. The chain is built from TRBV18 and TRBJ1-1; D is ambiguous. The CDR3 runs to 14 residues. Germline CDR1 reads KGHSH; CDR2 reads LQKENI. V dropped 6 bases and J dropped 0 bases, with 11 bases sitting between them.

This clone was counted once. The V gene is TRBV5-1, the J gene TRBJ1-1; TRBD1 matches 11 bases. The CDR3 runs 14 residues. Germline CDR1 SGHRS, CDR2 YFSETQ. Trimming cost V 4 bases and J 10 bases; bases outside gene matches: 9. This chain's CDR3 is CASSLSPGQGGAFF. As DNA, the CDR3 is TGCGCCAGCAGCCTATCCCCGGGACAGGGGGGAGCTTTCTTT.

The chain recombines TRBV3-1 (or the pseudogene TRBV3-2) with TRBJ2-7, with 7 bases lining up with TRBD1. V shed 6 bases, J shed 6 bases, and the junction held 11 bases outside the gene matches. The germline gives CDR1 LGHDT, CDR2 YNNKEL (reference sequence). The CDR3 has 14 residues. The chain's CDR3 is CASRHTGVIGEQYF. DNA of the CDR3: TGTGCCAGCAGGCACACAGGGGTCATCGGCGAGCAGTACTTC.

The chain carries TRBV2 and TRBJ1-2; 9 nucleotides line up with TRBD1. The CDR3 sequence is 14 residues long. The germline V gene has CDR1 SNHLY and CDR2 FYNNEI. The V gene end was trimmed by 4 bases and the J gene end by 8 bases; junction bases not matched to a gene: 8. The CDR3 DNA is TGTGCCAGCAGTGGAACAGGGGGCGGGGGAGGCTACACCTTC. Translating it yields CASSGTGGGGGYTF.

The chain links TRBV6-5 to TRBJ2-7, with 7 bases lining up with TRBD2. The CDR3 is made up of 13 amino acids. The V and J ends lost 6 bases and 2 bases, in that order; junction bases with no gene match: 4. Germline CDR1 reads MNHEY; CDR2 reads SVGAGI. CDR3: CASSRSGTYEQYF. The CDR3 DNA is TGTGCCAGCAGCAGGAGCGGGACCTACGAGCAGTACTTC.

The chain employs TRBV6-5 and TRBJ1-1; D perhaps matches TRBD1 (6 bases). Looked up from germline, CDR1 is MNHEY and CDR2 is SVGAGI. V lost 0 bases and J 5 bases, leaving 10 bases between the germline ends. This CDR3 spans 14 amino acids. The chain's CDR3 is CASSYSSTGTEAFF. The CDR3 DNA reads TGTGCCAGCAGTTACTCGTCCACAGGGACTGAAGCTTTCTTT.

This chain joins TRBV5-1 and TRBJ2-5; D is perhaps TRBD1 (5 bases). This CDR3 has 13 residues. The ends were cut back, 3 bases at V and 4 bases at J, with 10 bases in the middle. Germline CDR1 reads SGHRS; CDR2 reads YFSETQ. The CDR3 sequence is CASSSDTPETQYF. CDR3 nucleotides: TGCGCCAGCAGCTCGGACACACCAGAGACCCAGTACTTC.

V gene TRBV4-1 combines with J gene TRBJ2-7, with D possibly being TRBD1 (7 bases). The CDR3 covers 14 residues. Germline V lookup: CDR1 MGHRA, CDR2 YSYEKL. V was clipped by 5 bases and J by 2 bases, with 13 bases between them. This chain's CDR3 is CASSGGRGAYEQYF. CDR3 in DNA: TGCGCCAGCAGCGGAGGCAGGGGGGCCTACGAGCAGTACTTC.

The J gene is TRBJ2-6, the V gene TRBV3-1 (or the pseudogene TRBV3-2); 12 nucleotides line up with TRBD1. V lost 3 bases to trimming and J lost 2 bases; unmatched junction nucleotides: 5. Germline CDR1 LGHDT, CDR2 YNNKEL (reference sequence). The CDR3 has 18 residues. In DNA, the CDR3 is TGTGCCAGCAGCCAGCCCGGGACAGGGGGCCCTGGGGCCAACGTCCTGACTTTC. It yields the protein CASSQPGTGGPGANVLTF.

The V and J genes are TRBV29-1 and TRBJ2-3; tentatively, D is TRBD1 (6 bases). Germline V gene lookup returns CDR1 SQVTM and CDR2 ANQGSEA. The V end was cut by 7 bases, the J end by 4 bases, with 15 bases between. CDR3 size: 13 residues. The chain's CDR3 is CSAVTGWPDTQYF. DNA for the CDR3: TGCAGCGCCGTAACAGGGTGGCCAGATACGCAGTATTTT.

This clone was picked up one time. This sequence joins TRBV9 and TRBJ2-1; TRBD2 matches at 9 bases. Trimming cost V 4 bases and J 1 base; bases outside gene matches: 9. From germline, CDR1 is SGDLS and CDR2 YYNGEE. The CDR3 is 17 residues long. In DNA form, the CDR3 reads TGTGCCAGCAGCTCCAGTAGCGGGAGAGGGTCCTACAATGAGCAGTTCTTC. Translating gives CASSSSSGRGSYNEQFF. Looking up the rest from reference TRBV9 and TRBJ2-1 gives the full variable domain: DSGVTQTPKHLITATGQRVTLRCSPRSGDLSVYWYQQSLDQGLQFLIQYYNGEERAKGNILERFSAQQFPDLHSELNLSSLELGDSALYFCASSSSSGRGSYNEQFFGPGTRLTVL.

This rearrangement joins TRBV2 to TRBJ2-3; weak D call: TRBD2 (5 bases). The germline V gene has CDR1 SNHLY and CDR2 FYNNEI. This CDR3 comprises 16 residues. Trimming left V 7 bases short and J 1 base short, with 18 bases between. This chain's CDR3 is CASIKGAVRGTDTQYF. Written as DNA, the CDR3 is TGTGCCAGCATTAAGGGAGCGGTTCGAGGCACAGATACGCAGTATTTT.

The chain has TRBV5-1 and TRBJ2-1; D remains ambiguous. The germline V and J ends were trimmed by 1 base and 10 bases, with 9 bases remaining between them. Per the germline V gene, CDR1 is SGHRS and CDR2 is YFSETQ. The CDR3 has 12 amino acids. The DNA of the CDR3 is TGCGCCAGCAGCTTGTCAGTCTGGGAGCAGTTCTTC. As protein: CASSLSVWEQFF.

This clone was seen just once. The V call is TRBV6-5, the J call TRBJ2-1; 9 bases map to TRBD1. Germline V gives CDR1 MNHEY, CDR2 SVGAGI. V trimming: 2 bases; J trimming: 8 bases; junction bases outside the gene matches: 1. The CDR3 loop spans 13 amino acids. Written as DNA, the CDR3 is TGTGCCAGCAGTTACAGACAGGGGGATGAGCAGTTCTTC. It encodes CASSYRQGDEQFF.

The CDR3 region is CASRGAGDSYEQYF. CDR3 coding DNA: TGCGCCAGCAGGGGAGCGGGCGACTCCTACGAGCAGTACTTC. V gene TRBV10-2 combines with J gene TRBJ2-7, with a tentative D call TRBD2 (6 bases). This CDR3 is built from 14 residues. Per the germline V gene, CDR1 is WSHSY and CDR2 is SAAADI. V lost 6 bases, J lost 0 bases, and 12 bases lay in between.

The genes are TRBV28 and TRBJ2-7; the match to TRBD2 covers 7 bases. The germline V gene has CDR1 MDHEN and CDR2 SYDVKM. V was clipped by 5 bases and J by 1 base; unmatched bases: 8. This CDR3 spans 15 amino acids. The DNA for the CDR3 is TGTGCCAGCAGTCCGGGAGGCCTAAGATCCTACGAGCAGTACTTC. It encodes CASSPGGLRSYEQYF.

The V call is TRBV6-1, the J call TRBJ1-2; TRBD1 might be the D (5 bases). The CDR3 has 16 amino acids. Germline CDR1 reads MNHNS; CDR2 reads SASEGT. The V end lost 3 bases, the J end lost 4 bases, and 18 bases lay between the germline ends. For the CDR3, the DNA is TGTGCCAGCAGTGACCCGACCCAGGGTGGTGTCTATGGCTACACCTTC. As protein: CASSDPTQGGVYGYTF.

J is TRBJ2-1 and V is TRBV18, with 15 bases lining up with TRBD2. The V gene end was trimmed by 0 bases and the J gene end by 8 bases; junction bases not matched to a gene: 2. CDR1 and CDR2 (germline): KGHSH, LQKENI. The CDR3 contains 16 residues. The CDR3 DNA reads TGTGCCAGCTCACCACCGGGACTAGCGGGAGGTTATGAGCAGTTCTTC. Protein: CASSPPGLAGGYEQFF.

The V call is TRBV27, the J call TRBJ1-4; D possibly corresponds to TRBD1 (5 bases). From germline, CDR1 is MNHEY and CDR2 SMNVEV (reference sequence). This CDR3 spans 15 amino acids. The V gene lost 1 base and the J gene lost 0 bases, with 6 bases spanning the gap. The CDR3 loop reads CASSLWGATNEKLFF. CDR3 DNA sequence: TGTGCCAGCAGTTTATGGGGCGCAACTAATGAAAAACTGTTTTTT.

V and J are TRBV28 and TRBJ1-1; a weak D match, TRBD1 (5 bases). Trimming left V 5 bases short and J 0 bases short, with 13 bases between. This CDR3 has 15 residues. The germline gives CDR1 MDHEN, CDR2 SYDVKM. CDR3 sequence reads: CASSPPQGLNTEAFF. In DNA form, the CDR3 reads TGTGCCAGCAGTCCCCCTCAGGGCTTGAACACTGAAGCTTTCTTT.

The chain is built from TRBV6-4 and TRBJ2-3, with D possibly being TRBD2 (6 bases). Trimming stripped 4 bases from V and 4 bases from J, with 15 bases between. The CDR3 spans 15 residues. Germline V gene data show CDR1 as MRHNA and CDR2 as SNTAGT. CDR3 loop: CASSADSGQSDTQYF. The CDR3 DNA follows: TGTGCCAGCAGTGCCGACAGCGGGCAGTCAGATACGCAGTATTTT.

The chain carries TRBV24-1 and TRBJ2-5; 10 nucleotides agree with TRBD1. Trimming took 2 bases from V and 4 from J; bases not matched to a gene: 3. The germline V gene has CDR1 KGHDR and CDR2 SFDVKD. The CDR3 is made up of 15 amino acids. The DNA of the CDR3 is TGTGCCACCAGTGATTCGACAGGGGGCAGAGAGACCCAGTACTTC. Protein: CATSDSTGGRETQYF.

This chain joins TRBV10-3 and TRBJ2-1; 7 bases are shared with TRBD2. V dropped 0 bases and J dropped 0; count of bases not matched to a gene: 5. CDR1 and CDR2 from the germline V gene are ENHRY and SYGVKD. The CDR3 spans 17 residues. The CDR3 DNA is TGTGCCATCAGTGAGTCGGGAGGGGAGAGCTCCTACAATGAGCAGTTCTTC. Its translation is CAISESGGESSYNEQFF.